This T cell receptor (beta chain) came from a study of T cells in Graves' hyperthyroidism and ophthalmopathy. General observations from the study: A model using 13 V-J features told ophthalmopathy apart from stable hyperthyroidism.

Authors of the study amplified TCR beta CDR3 regions from RNA transcripts. HTBI primers were employed in a first-round RT-PCR of the TCR CDR3. One entry per CDR3 protein, called by TCRdb with MiXCR from the multiplex PCR reads. The sample has over 350,000 distinct CDR3 sequences; over 12% are singletons. V was clipped by 1 base and J by 1 base, with 11 bases between them. CDR1 is MGHDK, CDR2 SYGVNS, per germline. The CDR3 loop spans 16 amino acids. There are many counts of this clonotype. Its cognate antigen is unknown. The gene calls are TRBV25-1 and TRBJ2-1; D is uncertain. The TCR originated in a man aged 50-60 years with Graves' ophthalmopathy. Sequences were obtained from blood. The CDR3 reads CASSESSAYSYNEQFF. CDR3 coding DNA: TGTGCCAGCAGTGAATCGTCGGCCTATTCCTACAATGAGCAGTTCTTC.